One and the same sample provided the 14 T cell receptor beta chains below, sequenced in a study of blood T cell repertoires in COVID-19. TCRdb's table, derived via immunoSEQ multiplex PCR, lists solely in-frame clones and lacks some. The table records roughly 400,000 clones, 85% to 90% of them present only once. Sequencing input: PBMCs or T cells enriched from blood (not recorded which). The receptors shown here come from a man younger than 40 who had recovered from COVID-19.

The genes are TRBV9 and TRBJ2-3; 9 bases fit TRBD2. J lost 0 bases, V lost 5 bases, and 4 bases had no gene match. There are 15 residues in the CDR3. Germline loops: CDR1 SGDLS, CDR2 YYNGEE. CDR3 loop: CASSRGTSSTDTQYF. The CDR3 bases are TGTGCCAGCAGTCGTGGGACTAGCAGCACAGATACGCAGTATTTT.

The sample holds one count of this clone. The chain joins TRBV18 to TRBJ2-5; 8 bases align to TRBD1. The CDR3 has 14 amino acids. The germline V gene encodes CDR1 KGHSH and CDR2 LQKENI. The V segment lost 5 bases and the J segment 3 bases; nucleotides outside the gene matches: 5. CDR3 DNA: TGTGCCAGCTCAACCCAGACAGGGGAAGAGACCCAGTACTTC. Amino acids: CASSTQTGEETQYF. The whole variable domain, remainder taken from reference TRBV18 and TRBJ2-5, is NAGVMQNPRHLVRRRGQEARLRCSPMKGHSHVYWYRQLPEEGLKFMVYLQKENIIDESGMPKERFSAEFPKEGPSILRIQQVVRGDSAAYFCASSTQTGEETQYFGPGTRLLVL.

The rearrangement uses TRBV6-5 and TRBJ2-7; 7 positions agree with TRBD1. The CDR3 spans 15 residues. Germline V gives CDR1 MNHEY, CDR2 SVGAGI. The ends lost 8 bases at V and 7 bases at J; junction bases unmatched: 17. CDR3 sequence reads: CASRSTLGGLGEQYF. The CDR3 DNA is TGTGCCAGCCGATCGACCTTAGGGGGCTTGGGAGAGCAGTACTTC.

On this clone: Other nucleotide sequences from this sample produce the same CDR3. Written as DNA, the CDR3 is TGTGCCAGCTCACCACCGGCAGGCCCAGATACGCAGTATTTT. It encodes CASSPPAGPDTQYF. The chain has TRBV18 and TRBJ2-3; D is undetermined. CDR3 size: 14 residues. V gave up 0 bases and J gave up 4 bases, with 8 bases separating them. CDR1 and CDR2 (germline): KGHSH, LQKENI.

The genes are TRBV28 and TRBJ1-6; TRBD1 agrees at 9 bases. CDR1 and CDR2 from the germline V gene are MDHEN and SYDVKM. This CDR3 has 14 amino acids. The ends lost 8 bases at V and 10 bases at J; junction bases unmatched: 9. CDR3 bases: TGTGCCAGCGGAAAACAGGGGGCGAGGTCACCCCTCCACTTT. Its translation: CASGKQGARSPLHF.

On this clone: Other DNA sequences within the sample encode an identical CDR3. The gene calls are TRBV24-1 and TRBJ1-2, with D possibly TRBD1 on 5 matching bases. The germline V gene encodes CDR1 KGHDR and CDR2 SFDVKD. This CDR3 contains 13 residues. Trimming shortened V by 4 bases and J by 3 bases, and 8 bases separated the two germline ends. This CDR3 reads CATSDPGDYGYTF. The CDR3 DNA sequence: TGTGCCACCAGTGACCCGGGGGACTATGGCTACACCTTC.

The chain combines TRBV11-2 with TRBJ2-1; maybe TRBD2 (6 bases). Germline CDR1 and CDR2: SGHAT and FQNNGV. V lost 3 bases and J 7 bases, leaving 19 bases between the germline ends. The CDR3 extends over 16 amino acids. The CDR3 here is CASSLLWDLEPNEQFF. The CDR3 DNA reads TGTGCCAGCAGCTTGCTATGGGACTTAGAACCGAATGAGCAGTTCTTC. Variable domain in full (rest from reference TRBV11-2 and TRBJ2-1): EAGVAQSPRYKIIEKRQSVAFWCNPISGHATLYWYQQILGQGPKLLIQFQNNGVVDDSQLPKDRFSAERLKGVDSTLKIQPAKLEDSAVYLCASSLLWDLEPNEQFFGPGTRLTVL.

The CDR3, as DNA: TGTGCCAGCAGCTACCTACAGGGAGGGGATGAAAAACTGTTTTTT. This encodes CASSYLQGGDEKLFF. The rearrangement links TRBV7-9 to TRBJ1-4, with D perhaps matching TRBD1 (6 bases). Trimming took 4 bases from V and 6 from J, leaving 15 bases between them. The CDR3 spans 15 residues. The germline gives CDR1 SEHNR, CDR2 FQNEAQ (reference sequence). The whole variable domain, filled in from reference TRBV7-9 and TRBJ1-4, reads DTGVSQNPRHKITKRGQNVTFRCDPISEHNRLYWYRQTLGQGPEFLTYFQNEAQLEKSRLLSDRFSAERPKGSFSTLEIQRTEQGDSAMYLCASSYLQGGDEKLFFGSGTQLSVL.

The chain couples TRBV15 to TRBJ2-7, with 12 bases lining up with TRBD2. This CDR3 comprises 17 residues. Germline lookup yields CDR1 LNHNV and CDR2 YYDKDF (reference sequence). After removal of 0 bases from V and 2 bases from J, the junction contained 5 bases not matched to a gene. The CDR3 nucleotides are TGTGCCACCAGCAGAGATTTGTCTAGCGGGAGGGCCTACGAGCAGTACTTC. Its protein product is CATSRDLSSGRAYEQYF.

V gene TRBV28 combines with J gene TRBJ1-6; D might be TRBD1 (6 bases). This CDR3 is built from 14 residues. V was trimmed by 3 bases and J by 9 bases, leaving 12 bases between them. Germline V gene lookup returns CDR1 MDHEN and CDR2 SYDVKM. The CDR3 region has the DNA TGTGCCAGCAGTTTGCGGCAGGGGAGTTCACCCCTCCACTTT. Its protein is CASSLRQGSSPLHF.

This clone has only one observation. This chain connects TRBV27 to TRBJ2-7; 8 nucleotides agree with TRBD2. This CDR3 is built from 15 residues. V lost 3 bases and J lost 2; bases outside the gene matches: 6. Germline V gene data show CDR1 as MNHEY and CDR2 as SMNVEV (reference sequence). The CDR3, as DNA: TGTGCCAGCAGTTTCCAGAGCGGGAGCACCTACGAGCAGTACTTC. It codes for CASSFQSGSTYEQYF.

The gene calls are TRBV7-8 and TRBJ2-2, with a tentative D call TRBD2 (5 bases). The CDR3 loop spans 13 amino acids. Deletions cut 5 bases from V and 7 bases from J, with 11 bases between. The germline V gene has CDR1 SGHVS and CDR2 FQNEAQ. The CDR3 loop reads CASSRLRDGELFF. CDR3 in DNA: TGTGCCAGCAGCCGACTCCGGGACGGGGAGCTGTTTTTT.

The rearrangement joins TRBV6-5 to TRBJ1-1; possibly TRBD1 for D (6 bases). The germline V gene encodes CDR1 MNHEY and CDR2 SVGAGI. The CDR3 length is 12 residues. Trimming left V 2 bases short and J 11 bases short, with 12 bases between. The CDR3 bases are TGTGCCAGCAGTTACGACAGGAGTCGCGCTTTCTTT. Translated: CASSYDRSRAFF.

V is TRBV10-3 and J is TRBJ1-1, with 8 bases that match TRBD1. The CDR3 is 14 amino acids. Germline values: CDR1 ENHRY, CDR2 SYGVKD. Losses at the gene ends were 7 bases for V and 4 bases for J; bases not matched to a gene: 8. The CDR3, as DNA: TGTGCCATCACCCTGACAGGGGCGCGCACTGAAGCTTTCTTT. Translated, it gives CAITLTGARTEAFF.